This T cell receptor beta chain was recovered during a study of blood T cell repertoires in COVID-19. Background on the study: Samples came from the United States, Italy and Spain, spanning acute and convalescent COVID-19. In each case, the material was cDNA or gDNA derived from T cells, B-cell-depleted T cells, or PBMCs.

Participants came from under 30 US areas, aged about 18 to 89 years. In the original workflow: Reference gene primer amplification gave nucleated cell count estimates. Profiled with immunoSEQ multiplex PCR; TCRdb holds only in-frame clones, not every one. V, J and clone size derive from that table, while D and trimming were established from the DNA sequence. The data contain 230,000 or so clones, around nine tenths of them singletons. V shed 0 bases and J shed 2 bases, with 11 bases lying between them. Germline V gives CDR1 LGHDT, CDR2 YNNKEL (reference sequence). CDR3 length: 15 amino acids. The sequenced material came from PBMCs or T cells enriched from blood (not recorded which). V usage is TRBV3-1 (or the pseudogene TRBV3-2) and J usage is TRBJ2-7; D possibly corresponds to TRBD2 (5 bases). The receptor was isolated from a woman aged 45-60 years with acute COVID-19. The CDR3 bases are TGTGCCAGCAGCCAAGAAGAGGGTAGTACCTACGAGCAGTACTTC. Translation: CASSQEEGSTYEQYF.